The 18 T cell receptor beta chains presented below share a single source sample, sequenced in a study of blood T cell repertoires in COVID-19. Assay: immunoSEQ multiplex PCR; the TCRdb copy retains only in-frame clones and omits some. The sample includes over 90,000 clones, roughly nine tenths of them seen just once. Sequenced: peripheral blood. Receptor source: a human donor in a cohort sampled during active COVID-19.

A few counts support this clone. The chain is built from TRBV9 and TRBJ2-7; 9 nucleotides agree with TRBD1. Germline CDR1 and CDR2: SGDLS and YYNGEE. V lost 4 bases to trimming and J lost 3 bases; unmatched junction nucleotides: 8. CDR3 length: 15 amino acids. The CDR3 DNA is TGTGCCAGCAGCCCCAGCCTGGGACAGGGCTACGAGCAGTACTTC. Amino acids: CASSPSLGQGYEQYF.

The chain is built from TRBV29-1 and TRBJ2-7, with 7 positions matching TRBD1. Germline CDR1 reads SQVTM; CDR2 reads ANQGSEA. V lost 2 bases and J lost 0; bases outside the gene matches: 7. There are 15 residues in the CDR3. For the CDR3, the DNA is TGCAGCGTTGAAACGGACAGGACCGACTCCTACGAGCAGTACTTC. Translation: CSVETDRTDSYEQYF.

The rearrangement uses TRBV13 and TRBJ2-7; 9 nucleotides align to TRBD2. CDR3 length equals 12 residues. Germline V gene lookup returns CDR1 PRHDT and CDR2 FYEKMQ (reference sequence). The trim removed 8 bases at V and 4 bases at J, leaving 3 bases unmatched. Written as DNA, the CDR3 is TGTGCCAGCCGGGGACTAGCTTACGAGCAGTACTTC. This sequence encodes CASRGLAYEQYF. Using reference TRBV13 and TRBJ2-7 for the parts outside the CDR3, the full variable domain is AAGVIQSPRHLIKEKRETATLKCYPIPRHDTVYWYQQGPGQDPQFLISFYEKMQSDKGSIPDRFSAQQFSDYHSELNMSSLELGDSALYFCASRGLAYEQYFGPGTRLTVT.

The chain carries TRBV24-1 and TRBJ2-1, with 7 bases matching TRBD1. The CDR3 spans 15 residues. V lost 5 bases, J lost 8 bases, and 11 bases stayed unmatched. From germline, CDR1 is KGHDR and CDR2 SFDVKD. CDR3 sequence (DNA): TGTGCCACCAGTGCCCTGACAGGGTCGGGTCATGAGCAGTTCTTC. Translation gives CATSALTGSGHEQFF.

J is TRBJ2-7 and V is TRBV6-5, with D tentatively TRBD2 (5 bases). In germline, CDR1 is MNHEY, CDR2 SVGAGI. The CDR3 spans 15 residues. Trimming left V 2 bases short and J 7 bases short, with 18 bases between. The CDR3 nucleotides are TGTGCCAGCAGTTACAAGACGGGATTCCGGCGGGAGCAGTACTTC. It yields the protein CASSYKTGFRREQYF.

The V gene is TRBV11-2, the J gene TRBJ2-3, with TRBD2 as a possible D gene (6 bases). From germline, CDR1 is SGHAT and CDR2 FQNNGV. The V and J ends lost 1 base and 3 bases respectively, with 11 bases between them. The CDR3 totals 15 residues. This CDR3 reads CASSLVGGETDTQYF. The DNA of the CDR3 is TGTGCCAGCAGCTTAGTTGGAGGGGAAACAGATACGCAGTATTTT.

The table lists this clone with a count of one. The chain has TRBV11-2 and TRBJ2-2, with D possibly TRBD2 on 6 matching bases. This CDR3 has 13 residues. In germline, CDR1 is SGHAT, CDR2 FQNNGV. The V end lost 7 bases, the J end lost 6 bases, and 12 bases lay between the germline ends. CDR3 protein: CASTLREAGELFF. In DNA form, the CDR3 reads TGTGCCAGCACCCTCAGGGAGGCCGGGGAGCTGTTTTTT.

On this clone itself: At one of its ends the junction is not consistent with the germline gene, which may arise from a read error. This chain joins TRBV7-7 and TRBJ1-1; D is possibly TRBD1 (5 bases). The germline V gene encodes CDR1 SSHAT and CDR2 FNYEAQ (reference sequence). This CDR3 is built from 13 residues. The CDR3 bases are TGTGCTAGCAGCCCTCAGGGGAACACTGAAGCTTTCTTT. Translation: CASSPQGNTEAFF.

The rearrangement links TRBV6-5 to TRBJ2-3; tentatively, D is TRBD2 (5 bases). CDR3 length equals 15 residues. Germline V gene lookup returns CDR1 MNHEY and CDR2 SVGAGI. Trimming took off 8 bases at V and 0 bases at J, with 15 bases between the two ends. This CDR3 is CASLRSLASTDTQYF. For the CDR3, the DNA is TGTGCCAGCCTCAGGAGCTTAGCGAGCACAGATACGCAGTATTTT.

The rearrangement uses TRBV29-1 and TRBJ2-5; D uncertain. Trimming stripped 8 bases from V and 2 bases from J, with 9 bases between. Germline-derived CDR1 and CDR2 are SQVTM and ANQGSEA. The CDR3 contains 11 residues. The CDR3 nucleotides read TGCAGCTCAATAGAGCAAGAGACCCAGTACTTC. This codes for CSSIEQETQYF.

V and J are TRBV6-6 and TRBJ1-1, with 9 bases identical to TRBD1. CDR3 size: 15 residues. The junction had 11 bases not matched to a gene; V was cut back by 6 bases and J by 6 bases. The germline gives CDR1 MNHNY, CDR2 SVGAGI (reference sequence). This CDR3 reads CASRPGQGAISEAFF. The DNA of the CDR3 is TGTGCCAGCAGACCGGGACAGGGAGCTATCTCTGAAGCTTTCTTT.

V is TRBV5-1 and J is TRBJ2-2; 11 nucleotides align to TRBD2. The CDR3 loop spans 18 amino acids. From germline, CDR1 is SGHRS and CDR2 YFSETQ. Unmatched junction bases numbered 12, after V lost 4 bases and J lost 4 bases. CDR3 loop: CASSPGLAETSGTGELFF. CDR3 nucleotides: TGCGCCAGCAGCCCGGGACTAGCGGAGACGAGTGGCACCGGGGAGCTGTTTTTT.

DNA of the CDR3: TGTGCCAGCAGTTCCAGGGGCTATGGCTACACCTTC. Its protein product is CASSSRGYGYTF. The rearrangement uses TRBV28 and TRBJ1-2; maybe TRBD1 (6 bases). The germline V gene has CDR1 MDHEN and CDR2 SYDVKM. The CDR3 is 12 residues long. The ends were cut back, 4 bases at V and 4 bases at J, with 7 bases in the middle.

The rearrangement uses TRBV7-2 and TRBJ1-1, with unresolved D. V lost 3 bases to trimming and J lost 0 bases, with 5 bases between them. The length of the CDR3 is 13 residues. Germline assignment: CDR1 SGHTA and CDR2 FQGNSA. CDR3 region: CASSFTVNTEAFF. The CDR3 region has the DNA TGTGCCAGCAGCTTCACTGTGAACACTGAAGCTTTCTTT. Drawing the rest from reference TRBV7-2 and TRBJ1-1, the complete variable domain is GAGVSQSPSNKVTEKGKDVELRCDPISGHTALYWYRQSLGQGLEFLIYFQGNSAPDKSGLPSDRFSAERTGGSVSTLTIQRTQQEDSAVYLCASSFTVNTEAFFGQGTRLTVV.

The CDR3 loop is CASTLGGNTEAFF. The CDR3, as DNA: TGTGCCAGCACCCTCGGAGGGAACACTGAAGCTTTCTTT. The V call is TRBV3-1 (or the pseudogene TRBV3-2), the J call TRBJ1-1; D not resolved. There are 13 residues in the CDR3. Trimming shortened V by 7 bases and J by 1 base, and 10 bases separated the two germline ends. Germline V lookup: CDR1 LGHDT, CDR2 YNNKEL (reference sequence).

The rearrangement uses TRBV19 and TRBJ2-2; tentatively, D is TRBD2 (6 bases). The CDR3 loop spans 13 amino acids. Between the trimmed V and J ends, which lost 7 bases and 1 base, there was a span of 7 bases. Germline CDR1 reads LNHDA; CDR2 reads SQIVND (reference sequence). The CDR3: CASIGRNTGELFF. The CDR3, as DNA: TGTGCCAGTATCGGGAGGAACACCGGGGAGCTGTTTTTT.

CDR3 sequence (DNA): TGTGCCACCAGTGATTCCACGACAGTGGGGAATGAGCAGTTCTTC. It is translated as CATSDSTTVGNEQFF. The V call is TRBV24-1, the J call TRBJ2-1; tentatively, D is TRBD1 (5 bases). With 2 bases removed from V and 7 bases from J, the gap between germline ends came to 14 bases. The CDR3 is 15 residues long. CDR1 and CDR2 from the germline V gene are KGHDR and SFDVKD.

The chain recombines TRBV9 with TRBJ1-2; D remains ambiguous. The germline gives CDR1 SGDLS, CDR2 YYNGEE. This CDR3 contains 13 residues. V lost 0 bases and J 8 bases, leaving 11 bases between the germline ends. In DNA, the CDR3 is TGTGCCAGCAGCGTAGTCGAGGGCAGGGGCTACACCTTC. It translates to CASSVVEGRGYTF.